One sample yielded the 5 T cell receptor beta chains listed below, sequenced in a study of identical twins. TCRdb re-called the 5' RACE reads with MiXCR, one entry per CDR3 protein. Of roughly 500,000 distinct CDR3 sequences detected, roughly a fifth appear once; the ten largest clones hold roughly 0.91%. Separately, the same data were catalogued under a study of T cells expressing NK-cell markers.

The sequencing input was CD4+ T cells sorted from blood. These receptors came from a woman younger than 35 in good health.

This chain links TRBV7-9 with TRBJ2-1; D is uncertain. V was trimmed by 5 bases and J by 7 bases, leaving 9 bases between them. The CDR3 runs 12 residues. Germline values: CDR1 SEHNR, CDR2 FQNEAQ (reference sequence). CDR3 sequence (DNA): TGTGCCAGCAGCCCAACGTGGAATGAGCAGTTCTTC. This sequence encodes CASSPTWNEQFF.

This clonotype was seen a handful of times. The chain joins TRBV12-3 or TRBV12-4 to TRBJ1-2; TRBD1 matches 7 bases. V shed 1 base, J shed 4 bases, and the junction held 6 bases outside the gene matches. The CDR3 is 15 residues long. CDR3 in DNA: TGTGCCAGCAGTTTAGACAGGGGTTATAGCTATGGCTACACCTTC. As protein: CASSLDRGYSYGYTF.

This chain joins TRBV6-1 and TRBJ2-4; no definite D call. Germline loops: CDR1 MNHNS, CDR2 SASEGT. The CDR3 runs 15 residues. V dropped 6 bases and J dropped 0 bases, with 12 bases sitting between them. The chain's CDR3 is CASRPKSQAKNIQYF. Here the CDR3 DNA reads TGTGCCAGCAGACCCAAGTCGCAAGCCAAAAACATTCAGTACTTC.

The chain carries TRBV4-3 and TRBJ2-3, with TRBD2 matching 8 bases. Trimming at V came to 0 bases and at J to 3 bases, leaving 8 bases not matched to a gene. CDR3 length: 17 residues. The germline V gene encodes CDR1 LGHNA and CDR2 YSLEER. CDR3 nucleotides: TGCGCCAGCAGCCAAGATCTCAGGAGCGGGAGAACAGATACGCAGTATTTT. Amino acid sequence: CASSQDLRSGRTDTQYF.

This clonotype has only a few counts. CDR3 coding DNA: TGTGCCAGCAGCCTCTGGCCAGCGGGAAGGTACGAGCAGTACTTC. It specifies CASSLWPAGRYEQYF. The J gene is TRBJ2-7, the V gene TRBV7-2; 7 positions match TRBD2. V shed 5 bases and J 4 bases; nucleotides not matched to a gene: 11. Germline V CDR1 and CDR2: SGHTA, FQGNSA. CDR3 length: 15 residues.